The source of this T cell receptor (beta chain) is a study of blood T cell repertoires in COVID-19. Trimming stripped 2 bases from V and 6 bases from J, with 12 bases between. The germline CDR1 and CDR2 sequences are SGDLS and YYNGEE. This CDR3 has 15 residues. Profiled with immunoSEQ multiplex PCR; TCRdb holds only in-frame clones, not every one. Among some 140,000 clones listed, less than 85% were seen once. Sequencing was done on a sample of peripheral blood. This clonotype was obtained from a woman of 80 years or more with acute or convalescent COVID-19. This chain joins TRBV9 and TRBJ1-6; the D gene is possibly TRBD1 (5 bases). CDR3 in amino acids: CASSVEGNRNSPLHF. Written as DNA, the CDR3 is TGTGCCAGCAGCGTGGAGGGGAATCGTAATTCACCCCTCCACTTT. Together with reference TRBV9 and TRBJ1-6, the CDR3 gives the full variable domain: DSGVTQTPKHLITATGQRVTLRCSPRSGDLSVYWYQQSLDQGLQFLIQYYNGEERAKGNILERFSAQQFPDLHSELNLSSLELGDSALYFCASSVEGNRNSPLHFGNGTRLTVT.